This T cell receptor (beta chain) was found in a study of T cell changes during pregnancy in multiple sclerosis. Produced via immunoSEQ multiplex PCR; TCRdb's table is partial and in-frame only. The sample lists about 83,000 clones; around 96% were seen once. The germline V gene has CDR1 MDHEN and CDR2 SYDVKM. The V and J ends lost 4 bases and 2 bases, in that order; junction bases with no gene match: 3. This CDR3 has 15 amino acids. The receptor's source is a female donor with multiple sclerosis, enrolled in a pregnancy study. Sequenced here: peripheral blood, sampled in the second trimester of pregnancy. The genes are TRBV28 and TRBJ2-7; 12 positions agree with TRBD2. CDR3 region: CASSSLAGGPYEQYF. CDR3 nucleotides: TGTGCCAGCAGTTCGCTAGCGGGAGGGCCCTACGAGCAGTACTTC.